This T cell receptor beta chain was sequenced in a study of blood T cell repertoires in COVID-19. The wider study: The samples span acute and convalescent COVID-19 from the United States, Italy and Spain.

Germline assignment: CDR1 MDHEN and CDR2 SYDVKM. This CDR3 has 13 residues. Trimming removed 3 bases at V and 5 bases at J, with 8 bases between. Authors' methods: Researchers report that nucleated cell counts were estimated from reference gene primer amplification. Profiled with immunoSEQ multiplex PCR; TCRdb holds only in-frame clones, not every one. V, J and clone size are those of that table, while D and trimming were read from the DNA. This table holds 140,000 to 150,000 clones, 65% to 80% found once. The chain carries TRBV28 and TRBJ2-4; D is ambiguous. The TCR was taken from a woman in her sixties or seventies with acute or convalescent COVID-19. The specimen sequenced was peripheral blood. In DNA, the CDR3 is TGTGCCAGCAGTTTGCCGGTGGAAAACATTCAGTACTTC. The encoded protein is CASSLPVENIQYF. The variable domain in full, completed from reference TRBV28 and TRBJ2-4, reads DVKVTQSSRYLVKRTGEKVFLECVQDMDHENMFWYRQDPGLGLRLIYFSYDVKMKEKGDIPEGYSVSREKKERFSLILESASTNQTSMYLCASSLPVENIQYFGAGTRLSVL.